This T cell receptor beta chain was obtained from a study of blood T cell repertoires in COVID-19. As originally analysed: The assay estimated nucleated cells by amplifying reference gene primers. The table came from immunoSEQ multiplex PCR; TCRdb's copy has only in-frame clones and leaves some out. V, J and clone size derive from that table, while D and trimming were established from the DNA sequence. Among around 200,000 clones listed, 85% were seen once. The CDR3 extends over 15 amino acids. The ends lost 6 bases at V and 0 bases at J; junction bases unmatched: 8. CDR1 and CDR2 (germline): MRHNA, SNTAGT.

Sequences were obtained from PBMCs or T cells enriched from blood (not recorded which). J is TRBJ2-7 and V is TRBV6-4; TRBD1 aligns across 7 bases. The clonotype was recovered from a man aged 40-50 years who had recovered from COVID-19. The CDR3 DNA reads TGTGCCAGCAGGACCTGGGACAGTCACTCCTACGAGCAGTACTTC. It codes for CASRTWDSHSYEQYF.